Described below is a single T cell receptor beta chain sequence and its context. Its cognate antigen is unknown. This record belongs to a study of metastatic and nonmetastatic thyroid tumors. Study-level points and caveats: Reportedly, malignant thyroid tumors had significantly higher TCR beta diversity than benign nodules, in blood and tumor.

Under the authors' procedure: Using the CDR3 differences seen across clinicopathological groups, the authors built a distant-metastasis classifier for papillary thyroid cancer, which was meant to discriminate distant-metastatic patients. Via MiXCR, TCRdb re-called the PCR reads. The V and J calls were not made by the authors but by TCRdb's processing. The sample carries about 70,000 clones, roughly 18% recorded once. This CDR3 is 15 amino acids long. V dropped 1 base and J dropped 1; count of bases not matched to a gene: 0. CDR1 and CDR2 (germline): KGHSH, LQKENI. Thyroid surgery was performed in patients who had received no treatment beforehand.

What was sequenced was blood. The source of this sequence is a female donor with papillary thyroid cancer or a benign thyroid nodule (not recorded which). Some clones in this sample may be carry-over from other donors' samples. J is TRBJ1-4 and V is TRBV18; TRBD1 matches 7 bases. The CDR3 DNA is TGTGCCAGCTCACCACGACAGGGAACTAATGAAAAACTGTTTTTT. Protein sequence: CASSPRQGTNEKLFF. Combining the CDR3 with reference TRBV18 and TRBJ1-4 gives the whole variable domain NAGVMQNPRHLVRRRGQEARLRCSPMKGHSHVYWYRQLPEEGLKFMVYLQKENIIDESGMPKERFSAEFPKEGPSILRIQQVVRGDSAAYFCASSPRQGTNEKLFFGSGTQLSVL.